This T cell receptor beta chain derives from a study of cytomegalovirus exposure and HLA in healthy donors. Study background: Unique TCRs from HLA-typed donors, around 79 million of them, were held in an early data release. Findings and caveats of the study: In an earlier analysis, about 87% or about 30%: the productive usage of most TCR beta V segments. Specificity for CMV antigens was confirmed in vitro for a few of the CMV-associated chains. Investigators reported approximately 150 TCR beta chains as tied to cytomegalovirus.

In the case of this clone: The antigen remains undetermined.

It was with 60 Vbeta and 13 Jbeta primers that the PCR ran. The table came from immunoSEQ multiplex PCR; TCRdb's copy has only in-frame clones and leaves some out. The sample includes just over 150,000 clones, 75% to 90% seen only once; the top ten take approximately 6.8%. This CDR3 is 16 amino acids long. The germline V gene encodes CDR1 SGHVS and CDR2 FQNEAQ. Trimming left V 3 bases short and J 3 bases short, with 17 bases between. The V and J genes are TRBV7-8 and TRBJ1-1; D possibly corresponds to TRBD1 (5 bases). This TCR came from a male donor in good health and CMV-seropositive. The sample taken for sequencing was PBMCs. CDR3 sequence reads: CASSFRGGRADTEAFF. As DNA, the CDR3 is TGTGCCAGCAGCTTCCGGGGGGGGAGAGCTGACACTGAAGCTTTCTTT.